Described below is a single T cell receptor beta chain sequence and its context. Germline CDR1 reads SEHNR; CDR2 reads FQNEAQ (reference sequence). The CDR3 consists of 13 residues. The ends were cut back, 8 bases at V and 3 bases at J, with 8 bases in the middle. These data are taken from a study of cytomegalovirus exposure and HLA in healthy donors. 60 Vbeta and 13 Jbeta primers were used in PCR. Sequencing used immunoSEQ multiplex PCR; TCRdb keeps in-frame clones, though not all of them. This table holds 250,000 to 350,000 clones, 80% to 90% found once. The clonotype was recovered from a man between 40 and 49 years old in good health and CMV-seropositive. This chain joins TRBV7-9 and TRBJ2-6; no reliable D call. The sample consisted of PBMCs. The CDR3 nucleotides are TGTGCCAGCCGCCCAGGTGGGGCCAACGTCCTGACTTTC. The encoded protein is CASRPGGANVLTF.